This TCR beta chain was sequenced in a study of blood T cell repertoires in COVID-19. Study as a whole: Researchers got acute and convalescent COVID-19 samples from the United States, Italy and Spain. T cells, B-cell-depleted T cells, or PBMCs supplied cDNA or gDNA.

This clone was picked up one time. How the authors handled the data: Nucleated cell number was recorded as an estimate derived from reference gene primer amplification. Libraries were prepared by immunoSEQ multiplex PCR; TCRdb keeps only in-frame clonotypes and omits some of them. V, J and clone size reflect that table, while D and trimming were determined from the DNA. This sample has under 250,000 clones; roughly 86% occur once, and the top ten carry around 2.9%. The germline V gene has CDR1 KGHDR and CDR2 SFDVKD. CDR3 length equals 16 residues. J gave up 7 bases and V 4 bases, and 10 bases lay outside the gene matches.

V and J are TRBV24-1 and TRBJ2-1; 9 bases fit TRBD1. The clonotype comes from a woman aged 55 to 70 with acute or convalescent COVID-19. Sequencing was done on a sample of peripheral blood. The CDR3 loop is CATSDRRDRAGNEQFF. DNA of the CDR3: TGTGCCACCAGTGACCGCCGGGACAGGGCCGGGAATGAGCAGTTCTTC.